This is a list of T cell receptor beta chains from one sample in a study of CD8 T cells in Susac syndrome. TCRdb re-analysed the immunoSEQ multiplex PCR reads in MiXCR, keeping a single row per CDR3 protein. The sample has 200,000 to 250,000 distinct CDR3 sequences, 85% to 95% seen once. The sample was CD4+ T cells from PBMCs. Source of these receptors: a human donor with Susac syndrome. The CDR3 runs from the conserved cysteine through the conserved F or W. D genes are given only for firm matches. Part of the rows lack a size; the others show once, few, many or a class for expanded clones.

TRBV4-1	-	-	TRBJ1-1	CASSKEIQTAREAFF	TGCGCCAGCAGCAAGGAAATTCAGACAGCCCGTGAAGCTTTCTTT
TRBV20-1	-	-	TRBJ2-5	CSASRTNGETQYF	TGCAGTGCTTCCCGGACGAATGGCGAGACCCAGTACTTC
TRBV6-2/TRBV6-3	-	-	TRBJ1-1	CASSFPGPGNTEAFF	TGTGCCAGCAGCTTCCCGGGCCCTGGGAACACTGAAGCTTTCTTT
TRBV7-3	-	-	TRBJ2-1	CASSLDGNRASYNEQFF	TGTGCCAGCAGCCTGGATGGTAACAGGGCTTCCTACAATGAGCAGTTCTTC
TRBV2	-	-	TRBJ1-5	CASSPHRADQPQHF	TGTGCCAGCAGTCCCCACAGGGCCGATCAGCCCCAGCATTTT
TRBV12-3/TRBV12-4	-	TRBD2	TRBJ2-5	CASSPRLAGVQETQYF	TGTGCCAGCAGTCCAAGACTAGCGGGGGTCCAAGAGACCCAGTACTTC
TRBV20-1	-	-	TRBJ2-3	CSANRIAQDTQYF	TGCAGTGCTAACCGGATAGCGCAAGATACGCAGTATTTT
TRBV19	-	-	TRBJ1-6	CASNGVESPLHF	TGTGCCAGTAATGGGGTAGAGTCACCCCTCCACTTT
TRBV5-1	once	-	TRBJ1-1	CASSLGLHTANEAFF	TGCGCCAGCAGCTTGGGACTTCATACGGCCAATGAAGCTTTCTTT
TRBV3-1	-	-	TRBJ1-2	CASSQVLIGETNYGYTF	TGTGCCAGCAGCCAAGTCCTGATTGGAGAGACGAACTATGGCTACACCTTC
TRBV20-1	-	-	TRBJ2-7	CSARRMGLYEQYF	TGCAGTGCTAGGAGGATGGGTCTATACGAGCAGTACTTC
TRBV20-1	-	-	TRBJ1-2	CSAPRVGVGYTF	TGCAGTGCACCGCGGGTGGGAGTCGGCTACACCTTC
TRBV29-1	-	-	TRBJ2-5	CSVAQARETQYF	TGCAGCGTTGCGCAGGCCCGGGAGACCCAGTACTTC